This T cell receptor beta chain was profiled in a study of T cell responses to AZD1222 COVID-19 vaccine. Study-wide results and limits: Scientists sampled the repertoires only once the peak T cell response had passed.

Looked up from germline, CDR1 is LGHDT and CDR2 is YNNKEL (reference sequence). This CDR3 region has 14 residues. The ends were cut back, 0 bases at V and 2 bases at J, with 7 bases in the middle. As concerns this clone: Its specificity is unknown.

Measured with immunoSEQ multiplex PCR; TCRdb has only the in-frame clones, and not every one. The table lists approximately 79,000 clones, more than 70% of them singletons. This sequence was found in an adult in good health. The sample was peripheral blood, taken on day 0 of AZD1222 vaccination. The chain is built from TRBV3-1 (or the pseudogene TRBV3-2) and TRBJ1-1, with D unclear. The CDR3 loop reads CASSQDHSNTEAFF. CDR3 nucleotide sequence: TGTGCCAGCAGCCAAGATCACAGTAACACTGAAGCTTTCTTT.